The 28 T cell receptor beta chains presented below share a single source sample, sequenced in a study of T cell responses to AZD1222 COVID-19 vaccine. TCRdb keeps only in-frame clones here, not all; method: immunoSEQ multiplex PCR. The sample includes roughly 180,000 clones, 90% to 95% seen only once; the top ten take 3% to 3.5%. Here the sequenced sample was peripheral blood, taken 28 days after the second AZD1222 dose. These receptors were obtained from an adult who received the AZD1222 COVID-19 vaccine.

V is TRBV11-3 and J is TRBJ2-1, with 8 bases lining up with TRBD2. This CDR3 contains 15 residues. V lost 5 bases, J lost 1 base, and 4 bases stayed unmatched. Germline CDR1 is SGHNT and CDR2 is YENEEA. CDR3: CASSIGGGSYNEQFF. The CDR3 bases are TGTGCCAGCAGCATCGGGGGGGGTTCCTACAATGAGCAGTTCTTC.

V and J are TRBV28 and TRBJ1-5; unclear D gene. The CDR3 covers 16 residues. Germline-derived CDR1 and CDR2 are MDHEN and SYDVKM. V lost 5 bases and J 0 bases, leaving 14 bases between the germline ends. For the CDR3, the DNA is TGTGCCAGCAGTCCAATAAGCCTTTATAGCAATCAGCCCCAGCATTTT. The encoded protein is CASSPISLYSNQPQHF.

The gene calls are TRBV5-1 and TRBJ2-2; 14 bases agree with TRBD2. Trimming removed 4 bases from V and 5 bases from J; junction bases left unmatched: 4. Germline V CDR1 and CDR2: SGHRS, YFSETQ. The CDR3 sequence is 16 residues long. The CDR3: CASSLGTSGSTGELFF. The CDR3 region has the DNA TGCGCCAGCAGCCTCGGGACTAGCGGGAGTACCGGGGAGCTGTTTTTT.

This clone is a singleton in its sample. The chain recombines TRBV2 with TRBJ2-2; TRBD2 aligns across 8 bases. There are 17 residues in the CDR3. With 7 bases clipped from V and 2 bases from J, the junction kept 12 bases outside the gene matches. CDR1 and CDR2 from the germline V gene are SNHLY and FYNNEI. The CDR3 coding sequence is TGTGCCAGCAAACTCAGGTCTAGCGGGCTAAACACCGGGGAGCTGTTTTTT. This sequence encodes CASKLRSSGLNTGELFF.

The V gene is TRBV9, the J gene TRBJ2-1; no clear D. There are 15 residues in the CDR3. Germline V CDR1 and CDR2: SGDLS, YYNGEE. Between the trimmed V and J ends, which lost 6 bases and 5 bases, there was a span of 18 bases. The CDR3: CASTPRWQANNEQFF. The DNA of the CDR3 is TGTGCCAGCACCCCCCGTTGGCAGGCAAACAATGAGCAGTTCTTC.

The chain is built from TRBV5-1 and TRBJ1-1; tentatively, D is TRBD1 (6 bases). Trimming cost V 2 bases and J 10 bases, with 15 bases left between them. Germline V gene data show CDR1 as SGHRS and CDR2 as YFSETQ. The CDR3 is 13 amino acids. CDR3 DNA sequence: TGCGCCAGCAGCTTACACGGGGGGCTTGGAGCTTTCTTT. It specifies CASSLHGGLGAFF.

This chain links TRBV6-5 with TRBJ1-1; 8 bases are a match to TRBD1. The CDR3 covers 15 residues. The germline gives CDR1 MNHEY, CDR2 SVGAGI. The V and J ends lost 6 bases and 2 bases, in that order; junction bases with no gene match: 8. DNA for the CDR3: TGTGCCAGCAGATCCGGACAGGGTAGAAACACTGAAGCTTTCTTT. Encoded protein: CASRSGQGRNTEAFF.

With respect to this clone: A single base separates this from a much larger clone, so it may be a read error. Different DNA sequences within this sample yield the same CDR3. The gene calls are TRBV3-1 (or the pseudogene TRBV3-2) and TRBJ2-5, with D unclear. CDR1 and CDR2 (germline): LGHDT, YNNKEL (reference sequence). The CDR3 sequence is 14 residues long. Here the CDR3 DNA reads TGTGCCAGTAGCCAAGCATTCCTGGTAGAGACCCAGTACTTC. This gives the protein CASSQAFLVETQYF.

This chain joins TRBV25-1 and TRBJ2-3; D is unclear. The V gene lost 0 bases and the J gene lost 0 bases, with 10 bases spanning the gap. The CDR3 has 16 residues. CDR1 and CDR2 from the germline V gene are MGHDK and SYGVNS. CDR3 residues: CASSEYGSPSTDTQYF. The CDR3 coding sequence is TGTGCCAGCAGTGAATATGGCAGCCCTAGCACAGATACGCAGTATTTT.

The chain employs TRBV11-2 and TRBJ1-6; 7 bases line up with TRBD1. The trim removed 7 bases at V and 7 bases at J, leaving 10 bases unmatched. Germline values: CDR1 SGHAT, CDR2 FQNNGV. The CDR3 runs to 15 residues. CDR3 sequence reads: CASTRLTGQNSPLHF. CDR3 sequence (DNA): TGTGCCAGCACCCGATTAACGGGACAGAATTCACCCCTCCACTTT.

The chain joins TRBV19 to TRBJ1-1, with no clear D. V was pared by 0 bases and J by 5 bases, with 10 bases between. The CDR3 covers 14 residues. Germline V CDR1 and CDR2: LNHDA, SQIVND (reference sequence). In DNA, the CDR3 is TGTGCCAGTAGTATAGACCCCGGGTCTACTGAAGCTTTCTTT. It codes for CASSIDPGSTEAFF.

This chain joins TRBV4-3 and TRBJ2-1, with 16 nucleotides matching TRBD2. CDR3 size: 20 residues. In germline, CDR1 is LGHNA, CDR2 YSLEER. V lost 2 bases and J lost 4; bases outside the gene matches: 11. The CDR3 DNA reads as TGCGCCAGCAGCCAAAAGGGACTAGCGGGAGGGCCTACGTGGTACAATGAGCAGTTCTTC. Encoded protein: CASSQKGLAGGPTWYNEQFF.

This sequence joins TRBV7-2 and TRBJ2-2; perhaps D is TRBD1 or TRBD2 (5 bases each). Looked up from germline, CDR1 is SGHTA and CDR2 is FQGNSA. Trimming pared 5 bases from V and 5 bases from J, leaving 12 bases between. This CDR3 spans 14 amino acids. The CDR3 bases are TGTGCCAGCAGCCCGGATTGGGGGACCGGGGAGCTGTTTTTT. It yields the protein CASSPDWGTGELFF.

The rearrangement links TRBV3-1 (or the pseudogene TRBV3-2) to TRBJ1-5, with no clear D. The V end was cut by 5 bases, the J end by 1 base, with 6 bases between. CDR1 is LGHDT and CDR2 is YNNKEL in the germline V gene (reference sequence). This CDR3 region has 13 residues. This chain's CDR3 is CASSINSNQPQHF. The CDR3 DNA sequence: TGTGCCAGCAGCATCAACAGCAATCAGCCCCAGCATTTT.

The CDR3 is CASSFTGLGNQPQHF. The CDR3 coding sequence is TGCGCCAGCAGCTTTACGGGATTGGGCAATCAGCCCCAGCATTTT. The chain joins TRBV5-1 to TRBJ1-5; unclear D gene. The V gene's germline CDR1 is SGHRS and CDR2 YFSETQ. The CDR3 length is 15 residues. Trimming removed 2 bases at V and 2 bases at J, with 11 bases between.

This rearrangement joins TRBV6-5 to TRBJ1-5, with D hard to call. The CDR3 extends over 14 amino acids. Germline lookup yields CDR1 MNHEY and CDR2 SVGAGI. V lost 6 bases and J 3 bases, leaving 12 bases between the germline ends. CDR3 nucleotide sequence: TGTGCCAGCAGCCACGGGAGCATCAATCAGCCCCAGCATTTT. This translates into CASSHGSINQPQHF.

The chain employs TRBV13 and TRBJ2-3, with D perhaps being TRBD1 or TRBD2 (6 bases each). Germline V gene sequence: CDR1 PRHDT, CDR2 FYEKMQ (reference sequence). The CDR3 contains 14 residues. V was shortened by 5 bases and J by 3 bases, with 12 bases between the two germline ends. The CDR3 sequence is CASSPGGRTDTQYF. The CDR3 DNA is TGTGCCAGCAGCCCTGGGGGGCGGACAGATACGCAGTATTTT.

The chain carries TRBV6-2 or TRBV6-3 and TRBJ2-1; 8 bases align to TRBD2. This CDR3 is built from 15 residues. CDR1 is MNHEY and CDR2 is SVGEGT in the germline V gene. V trimming: 3 bases; J trimming: 6 bases; junction bases outside the gene matches: 7. CDR3 amino acids: CASSYTGLVGNEQFF. The CDR3 DNA reads as TGTGCCAGCAGTTATACGGGACTAGTTGGCAATGAGCAGTTCTTC.

This chain links TRBV7-8 with TRBJ1-2; weak D call: TRBD1 (6 bases). Germline lookup yields CDR1 SGHVS and CDR2 FQNEAQ. V lost 5 bases and J 6 bases, leaving 16 bases between the germline ends. The CDR3 extends over 14 amino acids. The DNA of the CDR3 is TGTGCCAGCAGCCCCCGCAGGGGCGCCGATGGCTACACCTTC. Translating it yields CASSPRRGADGYTF.

In this sample, this clone turned up once. This chain links TRBV10-2 with TRBJ2-1, with D perhaps matching TRBD2 (5 bases). Trimming pared 3 bases from V and 1 base from J, leaving 10 bases between. CDR1 and CDR2 (germline): WSHSY, SAAADI. The CDR3 is 15 residues long. Written as DNA, the CDR3 is TGCGCCAGCAGTGAACCTACTAGTTCCTACAATGAGCAGTTCTTC. It translates to CASSEPTSSYNEQFF.

V and J are TRBV28 and TRBJ2-1, with 9 bases matching TRBD2. This CDR3 is 17 amino acids long. Germline assignment: CDR1 MDHEN and CDR2 SYDVKM. Trimming removed 9 bases from V and 5 bases from J; junction bases left unmatched: 17. The CDR3 region has the DNA TGTGCCAGTCCCCCTCTAATAGCGGGAGTCAGGGACAATGAGCAGTTCTTC. Amino acid sequence: CASPPLIAGVRDNEQFF.

The V call is TRBV28, the J call TRBJ1-5, with D unclear. Germline CDR1 MDHEN, CDR2 SYDVKM. The CDR3 runs 12 residues. V dropped 3 bases and J dropped 10 bases, with 10 bases sitting between them. The CDR3 DNA is TGTGCCAGCAGTTTGTTGGTCCTACCCCAGCATTTT. Encoded protein: CASSLLVLPQHF.

The V call is TRBV19, the J call TRBJ1-1; TRBD1 matches at 8 bases. Germline trimming cut 5 bases from V and 3 bases from J; bases unmatched to any gene: 5. This CDR3 is built from 14 residues. The V gene's germline CDR1 is LNHDA and CDR2 SQIVND (reference sequence). The DNA for the CDR3 is TGTGCCAGTAGTTCCACAGGGGGGGACACTGAAGCTTTCTTT. This sequence encodes CASSSTGGDTEAFF. The full variable domain, completed using reference TRBV19 and TRBJ1-1, is DGGITQSPKYLFRKEGQNVTLSCEQNLNHDAMYWYRQDPGQGLRLIYYSQIVNDFQKGDIAEGYSVSREKKESFPLTVTSAQKNPTAFYLCASSSTGGDTEAFFGQGTRLTVV.

This clone has at least ten counts. CDR3 DNA sequence: TGTGCCAGCAGCGACCAGGAGCCCCAGCATTTT. Its translation is CASSDQEPQHF. The V gene is TRBV28, the J gene TRBJ1-5; D ambiguous. This CDR3 has 11 residues. V was shortened by 6 bases and J by 8 bases, with 8 bases between the two germline ends. Germline V gene data show CDR1 as MDHEN and CDR2 as SYDVKM.

V gene TRBV28 combines with J gene TRBJ1-5, with no clear D. CDR1 and CDR2 from the germline V gene are MDHEN and SYDVKM. The CDR3 extends over 13 amino acids. Trimming shortened V by 5 bases and J by 2 bases, and 7 bases separated the two germline ends. The CDR3 spells CASSLRRNQPQHF. The CDR3 region has the DNA TGTGCCAGCAGTCTACGACGCAATCAGCCCCAGCATTTT.

The J gene is TRBJ1-2, the V gene TRBV28; 8 positions agree with TRBD1. V dropped 6 bases and J dropped 4; count of bases not matched to a gene: 10. CDR3 length: 15 residues. CDR1 is MDHEN, CDR2 SYDVKM, per germline. For the CDR3, the DNA is TGTGCCAGCAGCCGAGCTCAGGGGGCAGTCTATGGCTACACCTTC. Protein sequence: CASSRAQGAVYGYTF.

This chain connects TRBV11-2 to TRBJ2-1; no firm D call. V was pared by 2 bases and J by 9 bases, with 5 bases between. CDR1 and CDR2 (germline): SGHAT, FQNNGV. The CDR3 runs to 11 residues. The CDR3 DNA reads TGTGCCAGCAGCTTATCACTTGAGCAGTTCTTC. This encodes CASSLSLEQFF. Supplemented by reference TRBV11-2 and TRBJ2-1, the full variable domain reads EAGVAQSPRYKIIEKRQSVAFWCNPISGHATLYWYQQILGQGPKLLIQFQNNGVVDDSQLPKDRFSAERLKGVDSTLKIQPAKLEDSAVYLCASSLSLEQFFGPGTRLTVL.

The rearrangement joins TRBV27 to TRBJ1-4; 9 nucleotides align to TRBD1. Trimming removed 10 bases from V and 5 bases from J; junction bases left unmatched: 20. Germline CDR1 MNHEY, CDR2 SMNVEV (reference sequence). This CDR3 contains 18 residues. CDR3 region: CAIQTGGDSSVSNEKLFF. CDR3 DNA: TGTGCCATCCAAACAGGGGGCGACTCCTCGGTTTCAAATGAAAAACTGTTTTTT.